One and the same sample provided the 15 T cell receptor beta chains below, sequenced in a study of T cell repertoires in cytomegalovirus infection. MiXCR was run by TCRdb on the reads, yielding one entry per CDR3 protein. The repertoire holds 250,000 to 300,000 distinct CDR3 sequences, with approximately 9.1% as singletons. The sequencing input was PBMCs. The origin of the receptors is a human donor in good health (CMV status not recorded). Some clones in this sample may be carry-over from other donors' samples.

In this sample, this clonotype turned up many times. The chain joins TRBV4-3 to TRBJ2-1; 7 positions match TRBD1. Germline values: CDR1 LGHNA, CDR2 YSLEER. The CDR3 totals 15 residues. After removal of 2 bases from V and 6 bases from J, the junction contained 7 bases not matched to a gene. CDR3 amino acids: CASSQRQGVGNEQFF. The CDR3, as DNA: TGCGCCAGCAGCCAACGACAGGGAGTAGGCAATGAGCAGTTCTTC.

Ten or more counts support this clonotype. The rearrangement links TRBV7-2 to TRBJ1-6; 7 positions agree with TRBD1. The germline CDR1 and CDR2 sequences are SGHTA and FQGNSA. The CDR3 totals 13 residues. With V trimmed by 6 bases and J by 11 bases, 7 bases remained unmatched. The CDR3 loop reads CASREQGRTPLHF. The CDR3, as DNA: TGTGCCAGCAGGGAACAGGGGCGGACACCCCTCCACTTT.

The chain joins TRBV30 to TRBJ2-1; 9 bases match TRBD2. V dropped 4 bases and J dropped 6; count of bases not matched to a gene: 7. Germline V gene lookup returns CDR1 GTSNPN and CDR2 SVGIG (reference sequence). The CDR3 length is 14 residues. This CDR3 reads CAWIAGDGRNEQFF. The CDR3 nucleotides read TGTGCCTGGATAGCGGGAGATGGACGCAATGAGCAGTTCTTC.

This clonotype was recorded a few times. This chain links TRBV28 with TRBJ2-2; a possible D gene is TRBD1 (7 bases). Per the germline V gene, CDR1 is MDHEN and CDR2 is SYDVKM. With 5 bases removed from V and 5 bases from J, the gap between germline ends came to 21 bases. The CDR3 has 17 residues. The CDR3, as DNA: TGTGCCAGCAGTCCAGGGGGGTCGGGGGCACGGACCGGGGAGCTGTTTTTT. It encodes CASSPGGSGARTGELFF.

This clonotype was found many times. The V and J genes are TRBV7-2 and TRBJ2-7; D possibly matches TRBD1 or TRBD2 (5 bases each). Trimming left V 5 bases short and J 6 bases short, with 11 bases between. CDR1 is SGHTA and CDR2 is FQGNSA in the germline V gene. The CDR3 is 12 residues long. This CDR3 is CASSRQRGEQYF. Written as DNA, the CDR3 is TGTGCCAGCAGCCGCCAGAGGGGCGAGCAGTACTTC.

This clonotype was picked up many times. The DNA for the CDR3 is TGTGCCAGCATCCCAACCGGGACAGGGGGCTATGGCTACACCTTC. Translation: CASIPTGTGGYGYTF. The chain is built from TRBV6-1 and TRBJ1-2, with TRBD1 matching over 11 bases. The CDR3 covers 15 residues. Germline trimming cut 7 bases from V and 4 bases from J; bases unmatched to any gene: 8. Germline CDR1 reads MNHNS; CDR2 reads SASEGT.

This rearrangement joins TRBV6-4 to TRBJ2-4; 7 nucleotides align to TRBD1. Per germline, CDR1 MRHNA and CDR2 SNTAGT. This CDR3 region has 14 residues. The trim removed 8 bases at V and 7 bases at J, leaving 11 bases unmatched. The CDR3 bases are TGTGCCAGCGCTACAGGGGCTCAGGCGAACATTCAGTACTTC. Amino acids: CASATGAQANIQYF.

This clonotype has a handful of counts. The J gene is TRBJ2-7, the V gene TRBV4-3; unclear D gene. The CDR3 consists of 16 residues. Trimming removed 0 bases at V and 7 bases at J, with 19 bases between. The V gene's germline CDR1 is LGHNA and CDR2 YSLEER. Written as DNA, the CDR3 is TGCGCCAGCAGCCAAGATCCAGGTACCAATTCTTGGGAGCAGTACTTC. It is translated as CASSQDPGTNSWEQYF.

This clonotype was counted ten times or more. The rearrangement links TRBV7-2 to TRBJ1-1, with D perhaps matching TRBD1 (6 bases). The CDR3 consists of 16 residues. Deletions cut 5 bases from V and 9 bases from J, with 25 bases between. CDR1 SGHTA and CDR2 FQGNSA come from the germline V gene. The CDR3 DNA reads TGTGCCAGCAGCCTATCCCCGGGACCGGGGGCTAGTAAAGCTTTCTTT. It is translated as CASSLSPGPGASKAFF.

This clonotype was seen at least ten times. This chain joins TRBV7-6 and TRBJ2-5; unclear D gene. Germline CDR1 SGHVS, CDR2 FNYEAQ. Trimming shortened V by 4 bases and J by 8 bases, and 17 bases separated the two germline ends. The CDR3 has 14 residues. CDR3 protein: CASSSSGPPATQYF. CDR3 DNA: TGTGCCAGCAGCTCATCGGGCCCCCCGGCAACCCAGTACTTC.

This clonotype was observed many times. The chain carries TRBV6-2 or TRBV6-3 and TRBJ2-7; TRBD1 matches 7 bases. Germline V gene data show CDR1 as MNHEY and CDR2 as SVGEGT. Losses at the gene ends were 7 bases for V and 0 bases for J; bases not matched to a gene: 6. CDR3 length: 14 residues. CDR3 sequence reads: CASTEQGSSYEQYF. For the CDR3, the DNA is TGTGCCAGCACCGAACAGGGGTCCTCCTACGAGCAGTACTTC.

This clonotype appeared a few times. The chain uses TRBV20-1 and TRBJ1-2, with TRBD1 as a possible D gene (6 bases). The CDR3 totals 12 residues. In germline, CDR1 is DFQATT, CDR2 SNEGSKA (reference sequence). With 6 bases removed from V and 8 bases from J, the gap between germline ends came to 16 bases. In nucleotides, the CDR3 is TGCAGTGCCTCCAGGGGCTCTCGGGGCTACACCTTC. It translates to CSASRGSRGYTF.

This clonotype was seen a few times. V is TRBV29-1 and J is TRBJ2-3; D is possibly TRBD2 (6 bases). The CDR3 is 9 residues long. Germline lookup yields CDR1 SQVTM and CDR2 ANQGSEA. The V and J ends lost 6 bases and 9 bases respectively, with 7 bases between them. The DNA of the CDR3 is TGCAGCGTGGGGAGGACGCAGTATTTT. This translates into CSVGRTQYF.

The CDR3, as DNA: TGTGCCAGCAGCCTCCCCCCCGGATCTGGCGTCCAGTACTTC. This encodes CASSLPPGSGVQYF. The J gene is TRBJ2-5, the V gene TRBV7-2; no reliable D call. The ends were cut back, 5 bases at V and 10 bases at J, with 20 bases in the middle. CDR1 is SGHTA and CDR2 is FQGNSA in the germline V gene. This CDR3 spans 14 amino acids.

At least ten counts were recorded for this clonotype. The CDR3 nucleotides read TGTGCCAGCAGCTCGTTTAACGCCCGGCCCCAGCATTTT. This gives the protein CASSSFNARPQHF. The rearrangement links TRBV7-2 to TRBJ1-5, with D unresolved. This CDR3 region has 13 residues. Germline-derived CDR1 and CDR2 are SGHTA and FQGNSA. Trimming stripped 4 bases from V and 9 bases from J, with 13 bases between.